These 24 T cell receptor beta chains share one sample of origin, sequenced in a study of monozygotic twins with inflammatory bowel disease. For each CDR3 protein, TCRdb gives one entry from its re-call of the 5' RACE reads, without DNA. The listing records around 410,000 distinct CDR3 sequences. Sequencing was done on a sample of blood. These TCRs come from a human donor with ulcerative colitis or Crohn's disease, or a healthy co-twin of an affected twin (not recorded which).

J is TRBJ1-1 and V is TRBV3-1; the TCRdb call, TRBD1, lacks DNA for checking. CDR3 length: 13 amino acids. Germline V CDR1 and CDR2: LGHDT, YNNKEL (reference sequence). The CDR3 region is CASSQGGGAEAFF.

V is TRBV29-1 and J is TRBJ2-1. This CDR3 comprises 13 residues. CDR1 is SQVTM, CDR2 ANQGSEA, per germline. CDR3: CSVEAYTYNEQFF.

The gene calls are TRBV5-6 and TRBJ1-6. Per germline, CDR1 SGHDT and CDR2 YYEEEE. CDR3 size: 12 residues. The CDR3: CASSLGISPLHF.

The chain carries TRBV7-9 and TRBJ2-2; TCRdb selects TRBD2, and the lack of DNA leaves this call unchecked. This CDR3 is built from 12 residues. The V gene's germline CDR1 is SEHNR and CDR2 FQNEAQ (reference sequence). The CDR3 is CASSQGPRGLFF.

The genes are TRBV12-3 or TRBV12-4 and TRBJ1-4; there is no DNA to check the TCRdb D call of TRBD1. The CDR3 covers 13 residues. CDR3: CASSLGTDEKLFF.

The chain is built from TRBV5-1 and TRBJ2-1; the D call from TCRdb, TRBD2, cannot be confirmed without DNA. The CDR3 sequence is 19 residues long. Germline V gives CDR1 SGHRS, CDR2 YFSETQ. This CDR3 is CASSLDGWGTSGRYNEQFF. Supplemented by reference TRBV5-1 and TRBJ2-1, the full variable domain reads KAGVTQTPRYLIKTRGQQVTLSCSPISGHRSVSWYQQTPGQGLQFLFEYFSETQRNKGNFPGRFSGRQFSNSRSEMNVSTLELGDSALYLCASSLDGWGTSGRYNEQFFGPGTRLTVL.

The rearrangement joins TRBV28 to TRBJ2-1; as DNA is missing, the TRBD2 call by TCRdb cannot be tested. This CDR3 contains 15 residues. Germline V gene data show CDR1 as MDHEN and CDR2 as SYDVKM. The CDR3 loop is CASSLGLAGVIEQFF.

The chain is built from TRBV24-1 and TRBJ2-2; the D call from TCRdb, TRBD2, cannot be confirmed without DNA. The CDR3 sequence is 15 residues long. CDR1 is KGHDR and CDR2 is SFDVKD in the germline V gene. This chain's CDR3 is CATSLEGRETGELFF.

The chain couples TRBV5-1 to TRBJ1-3; no DNA is available, so the TRBD1 call from TCRdb remains unchecked. The CDR3 loop spans 18 amino acids. Germline CDR1 is SGHRS and CDR2 is YFSETQ. CDR3: CASSLGGQGSGSGNTIYF.

The chain is built from TRBV7-3 and TRBJ1-3; the TRBD1 assignment by TCRdb is unverifiable without DNA. Germline V gives CDR1 SGHTA, CDR2 FQGTGA. This CDR3 region has 18 residues. Here the CDR3 reads CASSGNTRDRSSGNTIYF.

The V call is TRBV9, the J call TRBJ2-6. The V gene's germline CDR1 is SGDLS and CDR2 YYNGEE. This CDR3 has 15 amino acids. CDR3 loop: CASGDSSSGANVLTF.

CDR3 loop: CASSLLAGGAETQYF. The V call is TRBV7-9, the J call TRBJ2-5; TCRdb gives TRBD2 as the D gene, but with no DNA this cannot be confirmed. The CDR3 has 15 residues. Germline CDR1 is SEHNR and CDR2 is FQNEAQ (reference sequence).

The chain's CDR3 is CASSLDLAGSGYEQYF. The gene calls are TRBV7-2 and TRBJ2-7; TCRdb's D call of TRBD2 is untestable without DNA. There are 16 residues in the CDR3. The germline V gene encodes CDR1 SGHTA and CDR2 FQGNSA.

The chain carries TRBV29-1 and TRBJ1-2. From germline, CDR1 is SQVTM and CDR2 ANQGSEA. The CDR3 covers 14 residues. CDR3 sequence reads: CSAGGGGSDYGYTF.

The rearrangement joins TRBV12-3 or TRBV12-4 to TRBJ2-5; as DNA is missing, the TRBD1 call by TCRdb cannot be tested. The CDR3 is 16 residues long. CDR3 region: CASSLETGADWETQYF.

J is TRBJ2-7 and V is TRBV7-9; TCRdb calls TRBD1, which cannot be checked without DNA. CDR1 and CDR2 (germline): SEHNR, FQNEAQ (reference sequence). The CDR3 spans 13 residues. The CDR3 here is CASSPGQGGKQYF.

The chain employs TRBV5-5 and TRBJ1-2. The CDR3 length is 16 residues. The germline CDR1 and CDR2 sequences are SGHKS and YYEKEE (reference sequence). The CDR3 here is CASSWDGETPNYGYTF.

The V gene is TRBV18, the J gene TRBJ2-7; the TRBD1 assignment by TCRdb is unverifiable without DNA. Germline CDR1 is KGHSH and CDR2 is LQKENI. The CDR3 sequence is 14 residues long. CDR3 in amino acids: CASSPRGFRSEQYF.

The J gene is TRBJ2-7, the V gene TRBV5-1; the D call of TRBD2 rests on TCRdb alone, since no DNA is present to check it. Germline CDR1 and CDR2: SGHRS and YFSETQ. The CDR3 loop spans 14 amino acids. CDR3: CPSSPLSTRYEQYF.

This chain joins TRBV4-3 and TRBJ2-1; TCRdb picks TRBD1, but there is no DNA to check that call. CDR1 and CDR2 from the germline V gene are LGHNA and YSLEER. The CDR3 covers 13 residues. The CDR3 loop reads CASSRAGAGEQFF.

J is TRBJ2-3 and V is TRBV5-1. In germline, CDR1 is SGHRS, CDR2 YFSETQ. CDR3 length: 13 residues. The CDR3: CASSSQLTDTQYF. Full variable domain (rest looked up from reference TRBV5-1 and TRBJ2-3): KAGVTQTPRYLIKTRGQQVTLSCSPISGHRSVSWYQQTPGQGLQFLFEYFSETQRNKGNFPGRFSGRQFSNSRSEMNVSTLELGDSALYLCASSSQLTDTQYFGPGTRLTVL.

The chain joins TRBV5-1 to TRBJ2-7; the D call of TRBD1 rests on TCRdb alone, since no DNA is present to check it. The CDR3 extends over 15 amino acids. Germline CDR1 and CDR2: SGHRS and YFSETQ. The CDR3 spells CASSARGQTTYEQYF. Together with reference TRBV5-1 and TRBJ2-7, the CDR3 gives the full variable domain: KAGVTQTPRYLIKTRGQQVTLSCSPISGHRSVSWYQQTPGQGLQFLFEYFSETQRNKGNFPGRFSGRQFSNSRSEMNVSTLELGDSALYLCASSARGQTTYEQYFGPGTRLTVT.

The V call is TRBV6-1, the J call TRBJ1-6. Germline lookup yields CDR1 MNHNS and CDR2 SASEGT. This CDR3 has 17 residues. This CDR3 is CASSGRLPASPNSPLHF.

This chain joins TRBV7-9 and TRBJ2-4. Germline V gene sequence: CDR1 SEHNR, CDR2 FQNEAQ (reference sequence). The CDR3 contains 12 residues. CDR3: CASSLVTNIQYF.